A single sample is the source of the 17 T cell receptor beta chains below, sequenced in a study of vaccination and CD4 T cells after COVID-19 (dated by TCRdb to 2022 to 2024). The method was PCR. Sequencing relied on an Illumina iSeq 100. TCR sequencing of DNA from cultured CD4+ T cells used the Oncomine TCR Beta short-read assay at the Johns Hopkins FTIC core. TCRdb ran its own pipeline on the public reads, namely fastp trimming at Q25 and MiXCR clone calling, and kept in-frame beta chains. Each entry is one CDR3 protein sequence, shown with its most common DNA and genes. This sample lists 3,500 to 4,500 distinct CDR3 sequences; approximately 23% were detected once. Just under 55% of the sample lies in the top ten. According to the study, the label for this sample's treatment or condition signals: roughly ten-day PBMC culture with coronavirus spike peptide pools or control peptides (ViraFEST assay).

These receptors have no known antigen. The sequencing here drew on CD4+ T cells from blood, cultured in vitro, taken after SARS-CoV-2 vaccination. Source of these receptors: a human donor who had recovered from COVID-19.

CDR3 sequence: CASGQGTGSYEQYF. The CDR3 DNA sequence: TGTGCCAGCGGCCAGGGGACAGGGTCCTACGAGCAGTACTTC. V gene TRBV28 combines with J gene TRBJ2-7, with TRBD1 matching over 9 bases. The junction had 6 bases not matched to a gene; V was cut back by 8 bases and J by 1 base. Per germline, CDR1 MDHEN and CDR2 SYDVKM. This CDR3 contains 14 residues.

This clonotype was seen a handful of times. This rearrangement joins TRBV6-2 or TRBV6-3 to TRBJ1-5; 10 bases line up with TRBD1. With 6 bases clipped from V and 3 bases from J, the junction kept 5 bases outside the gene matches. Per germline, CDR1 MNHEY and CDR2 SVGEGT. This CDR3 has 15 residues. The CDR3 is CASRWTGGFNQPQHF. The DNA for the CDR3 is TGTGCCAGCAGATGGACAGGGGGTTTCAATCAGCCCCAGCATTTT.

The chain is built from TRBV4-1 and TRBJ2-1; 7 bases fit TRBD2. V was pared by 1 base and J by 4 bases, with 7 bases of the junction left unmatched. This CDR3 contains 16 residues. Germline loops: CDR1 MGHRA, CDR2 YSYEKL. CDR3 amino acids: CASSQGAGLRYNEQFF. The CDR3 DNA is TGCGCCAGCAGCCAAGGGGCGGGACTACGTTACAATGAGCAGTTCTTC.

The rearrangement links TRBV5-1 to TRBJ2-7, with 7 bases that match TRBD2. CDR3 size: 14 residues. V lost 4 bases and J lost 7; bases outside the gene matches: 11. Per the germline V gene, CDR1 is SGHRS and CDR2 is YFSETQ. The CDR3 coding sequence is TGCGCCAGCAGCCGACTAGCTGGGACGGGGGAGCAGTACTTC. It encodes CASSRLAGTGEQYF.

This clonotype is medium-sized by share. This chain joins TRBV1 and TRBJ2-7; TRBD2, the table's D call, was not compared with the DNA. TRBV1 has pseudogene status. The CDR3 is 21 amino acids. The CDR3: CTSSQEEQGLAGGLFTYEQYF. Here the CDR3 DNA reads TGCACCAGCAGCCAAGAGGAACAGGGGCTAGCGGGGGGCCTCTTCACCTACGAGCAGTACTTC.

A single count supports this clonotype. A much larger clone lies one base from this, so it may be a read error. The V call is TRBV28, the J call TRBJ1-1, with a tentative D call TRBD1 (5 bases). Germline loops: CDR1 MDHEN, CDR2 SYDVKM. This CDR3 is built from 12 residues. The germline V and J ends were trimmed by 10 bases and 3 bases, with 12 bases remaining between them. The DNA of the CDR3 is TGTGCCAACCAGTGGGGGGACACTGAAGCTTTCTTT. This sequence encodes CANQWGDTEAFF.

This clonotype was seen only a few times. The rearrangement joins TRBV7-9 to TRBJ1-1; D is perhaps TRBD1 (5 bases). V shed 9 bases and J shed 11 bases, with 16 bases lying between them. The CDR3 loop spans 11 amino acids. The germline V gene encodes CDR1 SEHNR and CDR2 FQNEAQ (reference sequence). The CDR3 nucleotides read TGTGCCAGTAAACAGGAGCCCAGGGCTTTCTTT. Its translation is CASKQEPRAFF. Based on the CDR3 plus reference TRBV7-9 and TRBJ1-1, the full variable domain is DTGVSQNPRHKITKRGQNVTFRCDPISEHNRLYWYRQTLGQGPEFLTYFQNEAQLEKSRLLSDRFSAERPKGSFSTLEIQRTEQGDSAMYLCASKQEPRAFFGQGTRLTVV.

This clonotype was seen ten or more times. This chain joins TRBV20-1 and TRBJ1-6, with D hard to call. This CDR3 spans 13 amino acids. Trimming took off 7 bases at V and 6 bases at J, with 13 bases between the two ends. Germline V CDR1 and CDR2: DFQATT, SNEGSKA (reference sequence). The CDR3 nucleotides read TGCAGTGGAGGGCACTCTCTTAATTCACCCCTCCACTTT. It encodes CSGGHSLNSPLHF.

This clonotype is categorized as medium-sized. The V and J genes are TRBV20-1 and TRBJ2-7; D unclear. The CDR3 is 12 residues long. Trimming stripped 8 bases from V and 2 bases from J, with 13 bases between. CDR1 DFQATT and CDR2 SNEGSKA come from the germline V gene (reference sequence). The CDR3 region has the DNA TGCAGTACCACCCGGGCTCCCTACGAGCAGTACTTC. Translating gives CSTTRAPYEQYF.

The table lists this clonotype with a few counts. The J gene is TRBJ1-1, the V gene TRBV28; 8 bases align to TRBD1. The CDR3 runs 15 residues. Germline CDR1 and CDR2: MDHEN and SYDVKM. Losses at the gene ends were 6 bases for V and 5 bases for J; bases not matched to a gene: 11. CDR3 bases: TGTGCCAGCAGCTACCTAGCAGGGGGCGAGACTGAAGCTTTCTTT. This translates into CASSYLAGGETEAFF.

This clonotype came up a few times. This chain connects TRBV20-1 to TRBJ1-1; 9 nucleotides match TRBD1. In germline, CDR1 is DFQATT, CDR2 SNEGSKA (reference sequence). This CDR3 is 16 amino acids long. Unmatched junction bases numbered 10, after V lost 0 bases and J lost 5 bases. CDR3 sequence (DNA): TGCAGTGCTAGAGATGGGGGGAGACAGGGGGTGACTGAAGCTTTCTTT. It specifies CSARDGGRQGVTEAFF.

This clonotype was counted many times. The chain joins TRBV6-4 to TRBJ1-6; D possibly corresponds to TRBD1 (6 bases). In germline, CDR1 is MRHNA, CDR2 SNTAGT. The CDR3 length is 13 residues. V gave up 5 bases and J gave up 7 bases, with 9 bases separating them. CDR3 in DNA: TGTGCCAGCAGTCAGGGGTTCAATTCACCCCTCCACTTT. It translates to CASSQGFNSPLHF.

Relative to its sample, this clonotype is medium-sized. The chain joins TRBV6-5 to TRBJ1-2, with a possible D match to TRBD1 (6 bases). The germline V gene encodes CDR1 MNHEY and CDR2 SVGAGI. Trimming cost V 2 bases and J 4 bases, with 11 bases left between them. The CDR3 length is 14 residues. Here the CDR3 reads CASSYRGAGYGYTF. CDR3 DNA: TGTGCCAGCAGTTACCGGGGGGCCGGCTATGGCTACACCTTC.

As DNA, the CDR3 is TGTGCCAGCAGCATTAGGGGCGCGGATGGCTACACCTTC. This sequence encodes CASSIRGADGYTF. The chain links TRBV27 to TRBJ1-2, with D possibly being TRBD1 (5 bases). The CDR3 loop spans 13 amino acids. Germline V gene sequence: CDR1 MNHEY, CDR2 SMNVEV (reference sequence). Between the trimmed V and J ends, which lost 6 bases and 6 bases, there was a span of 14 bases.

The J gene is TRBJ2-7, the V gene TRBV6-1, with 12 bases identical to TRBD2. V trimming: 4 bases; J trimming: 2 bases; junction bases outside the gene matches: 0. This CDR3 contains 14 residues. Germline values: CDR1 MNHNS, CDR2 SASEGT. CDR3 coding DNA: TGTGCCAGCAGTGCTAGCGGGGGGGCCTACGAGCAGTACTTC. Residues: CASSASGGAYEQYF.

This clonotype was detected many times. The gene calls are TRBV20-1 and TRBJ1-5; D remains ambiguous. The germline V and J ends were trimmed by 5 bases and 0 bases, with 11 bases remaining between them. CDR1 is DFQATT, CDR2 SNEGSKA, per germline (reference sequence). The CDR3 is made up of 14 amino acids. The CDR3 coding sequence is TGCAGTGCTCGACGGACGAATAGCAATCAGCCCCAGCATTTT. It yields the protein CSARRTNSNQPQHF.

The rearrangement links TRBV5-1 to TRBJ2-7, with 8 positions matching TRBD1. The junction had 9 bases not matched to a gene; V was cut back by 3 bases and J by 4 bases. The germline V gene encodes CDR1 SGHRS and CDR2 YFSETQ. The CDR3 has 15 amino acids. CDR3 in DNA: TGCGCCAGCAGCTGGGAAGGCAGGGGGCGTTACGAGCAGTACTTC. It translates to CASSWEGRGRYEQYF.